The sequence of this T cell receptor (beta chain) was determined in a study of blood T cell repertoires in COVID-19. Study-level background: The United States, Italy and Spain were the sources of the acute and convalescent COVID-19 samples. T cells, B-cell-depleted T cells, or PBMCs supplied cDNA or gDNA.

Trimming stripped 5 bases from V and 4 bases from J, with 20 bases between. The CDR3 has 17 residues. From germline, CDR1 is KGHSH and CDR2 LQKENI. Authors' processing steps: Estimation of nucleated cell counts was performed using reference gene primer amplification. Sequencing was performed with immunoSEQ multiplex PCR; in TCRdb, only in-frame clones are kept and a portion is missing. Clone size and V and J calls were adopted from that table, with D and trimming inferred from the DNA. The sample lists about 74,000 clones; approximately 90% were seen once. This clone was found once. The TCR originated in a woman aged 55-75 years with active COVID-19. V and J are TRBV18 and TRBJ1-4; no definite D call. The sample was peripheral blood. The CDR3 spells CASSVRARGVYNEKLFF. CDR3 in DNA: TGTGCCAGCTCAGTACGCGCCCGCGGGGTCTATAATGAAAAACTGTTTTTT.